This T cell receptor beta chain stems from a study of shared clonotypes between healthy human individuals. Study conclusions and caveats: Naive subsets, compared against memory subsets, generally had larger estimated richness values.

The DNA input per sorted-subset replicate PCR was about 0.2 ug, corresponding to around 30,000 T cell genomes. Data came from immunoSEQ multiplex PCR; TCRdb stores just in-frame clones and leaves some out. Here the sample spans some 2 million clones, roughly 94% being singletons. About this clone itself: Its target is unknown.

V was trimmed by 3 bases and J by 4 bases, leaving 9 bases between them. The CDR3 loop spans 13 amino acids. Germline-derived CDR1 and CDR2 are LNHDA and SQIVND (reference sequence). Researchers partitioned CD4+ cells into CD45RA+ naive and CD45RA-negative memory subsets. The material sequenced was naive CD4+ T cells sorted from blood. Subset: CD45RA+ positively selected. This TCR was sampled from a man younger than 35 in good health. This sequence joins TRBV19 and TRBJ1-2, with D hard to call. CDR3 protein: CASSMGKLYGYTF. For the CDR3, the DNA is TGTGCCAGTAGTATGGGGAAACTCTATGGCTACACCTTC.